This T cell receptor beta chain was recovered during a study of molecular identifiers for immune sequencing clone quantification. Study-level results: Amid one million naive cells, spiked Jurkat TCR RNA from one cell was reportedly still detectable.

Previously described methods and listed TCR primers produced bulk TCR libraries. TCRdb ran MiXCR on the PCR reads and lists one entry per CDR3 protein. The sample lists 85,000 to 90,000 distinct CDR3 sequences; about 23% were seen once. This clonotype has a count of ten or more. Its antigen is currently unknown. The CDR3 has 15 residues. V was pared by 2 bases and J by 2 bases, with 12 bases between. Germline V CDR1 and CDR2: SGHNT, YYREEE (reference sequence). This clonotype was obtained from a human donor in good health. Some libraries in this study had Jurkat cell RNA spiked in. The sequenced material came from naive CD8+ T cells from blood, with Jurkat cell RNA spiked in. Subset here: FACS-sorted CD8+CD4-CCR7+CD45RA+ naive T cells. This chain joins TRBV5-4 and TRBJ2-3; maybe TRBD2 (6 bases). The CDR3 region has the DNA TGTGCCAGCAGCTTAGAGGGGAGGCTCACAGATACGCAGTATTTT. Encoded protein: CASSLEGRLTDTQYF.